Shown below are 15 T cell receptor beta chains from a single sample sequenced in a study of blood T cells in healthy people across ages. With a J-beta primer mix and a sample-barcoded 5' primer, a second PCR ran roughly 6 to 11 cycles. One entry per CDR3 protein results from TCRdb running MiXCR on the 5' RACE reads. The profile covers approximately 1,000,000 distinct CDR3 sequences, with around two fifths appearing a single time and about 12% taken by the ten largest. Material: blood. The receptors shown here come from a man younger than 35 in good health.

This clonotype was recorded a few times. The chain couples TRBV27 to TRBJ1-2, with D maybe TRBD1 (6 bases). V dropped 4 bases and J dropped 4 bases, with 13 bases sitting between them. The germline V gene encodes CDR1 MNHEY and CDR2 SMNVEV (reference sequence). The CDR3 extends over 14 amino acids. The CDR3 DNA is TGTGCCAGCAGTTCCCCCGGGACACCCTATGGCTACACCTTC. Its translation: CASSSPGTPYGYTF.

The rearrangement joins TRBV15 to TRBJ1-2; D is ambiguous. There are 16 residues in the CDR3. Trimming took off 0 bases at V and 1 base at J, with 12 bases between the two ends. CDR1 and CDR2 from the germline V gene are LNHNV and YYDKDF (reference sequence). As DNA, the CDR3 is TGTGCCACCAGCAGAGATAGCACAGTTTTTAACTATGGCTACACCTTC. Its translation is CATSRDSTVFNYGYTF.

This chain joins TRBV5-1 and TRBJ1-2; D is unresolved. The length of the CDR3 is 14 residues. Per germline, CDR1 SGHRS and CDR2 YFSETQ. Trimming stripped 4 bases from V and 4 bases from J, with 14 bases between. The CDR3 is CASSLNDGFYGYTF. In nucleotides, the CDR3 is TGCGCCAGCAGCCTGAACGACGGATTCTATGGCTACACCTTC.

The chain couples TRBV6-2 or TRBV6-3 to TRBJ2-7; 9 positions agree with TRBD2. This CDR3 spans 18 amino acids. V gave up 0 bases and J gave up 2 bases; unmatched junction bases: 11. The germline gives CDR1 MNHEY, CDR2 SVGEGT. The CDR3 region is CASSYSSFSGGPTYEQYF. CDR3 nucleotide sequence: TGTGCCAGCAGTTACTCGTCGTTCAGCGGGGGGCCCACCTACGAGCAGTACTTC.

The chain couples TRBV27 to TRBJ2-7; D tentatively reads TRBD1 or TRBD2 (5 bases each). V lost 6 bases and J 7 bases, leaving 22 bases between the germline ends. Per germline, CDR1 MNHEY and CDR2 SMNVEV (reference sequence). The CDR3 is 15 amino acids. Here the CDR3 reads CASRPRPGTGYEQYF. CDR3 bases: TGTGCCAGCAGACCACGACCGGGGACGGGGTATGAGCAGTACTTC.

V gene TRBV6-6 combines with J gene TRBJ1-2, with TRBD1 matching 9 bases. CDR1 and CDR2 (germline): MNHNY, SVGAGI (reference sequence). CDR3 length: 14 residues. V shed 5 bases, J shed 4 bases, and the junction held 5 bases outside the gene matches. The CDR3 coding sequence is TGTGCCAGCAGTACGGACAGGGGAATCTATGGCTACACCTTC. This gives the protein CASSTDRGIYGYTF.

The CDR3 sequence is CASSPDSEGADTQYF. The CDR3 nucleotides are TGTGCCAGCAGCCCCGACAGCGAAGGGGCAGATACGCAGTATTTT. This chain links TRBV25-1 with TRBJ2-3; possibly TRBD1 for D (5 bases). Trimming pared 6 bases from V and 4 bases from J, leaving 17 bases between. Germline V CDR1 and CDR2: MGHDK, SYGVNS. The CDR3 has 15 residues.

This clonotype showed up just a few times. The V and J genes are TRBV14 and TRBJ2-1; D is uncertain. V was clipped by 3 bases and J by 2 bases, with 5 bases between them. The germline V gene has CDR1 SGHDN and CDR2 FVKESK. This CDR3 has 13 residues. The CDR3 spells CASSHTAYNEQFF. CDR3 in DNA: TGTGCCAGCAGCCACACGGCCTACAATGAGCAGTTCTTC. The full variable domain, in which reference TRBV14 and TRBJ2-1 provide the parts outside the CDR3, is EAGVTQFPSHSVIEKGQTVTLRCDPISGHDNLYWYRRVMGKEIKFLLHFVKESKQDESGMPNNRFLAERTGGTYSTLKVQPAELEDSGVYFCASSHTAYNEQFFGPGTRLTVL.

The V gene is TRBV7-9, the J gene TRBJ2-5, with 9 bases that match TRBD1. With V trimmed by 5 bases and J by 5 bases, 6 bases remained unmatched. The CDR3 loop spans 14 amino acids. Germline loops: CDR1 SEHNR, CDR2 FQNEAQ (reference sequence). The CDR3 nucleotides are TGTGCCAGCAGCCTGGGACAGGGAGCGGAGACCCAGTACTTC. It translates to CASSLGQGAETQYF.

This clonotype was observed at least ten times. J is TRBJ2-5 and V is TRBV29-1; D is unclear. CDR1 and CDR2 from the germline V gene are SQVTM and ANQGSEA. The CDR3 consists of 11 residues. The germline V and J ends were trimmed by 4 bases and 4 bases, with 7 bases remaining between them. CDR3 nucleotide sequence: TGCAGCGTTGTAGAGGCAGAGACCCAGTACTTC. It translates to CSVVEAETQYF.

V is TRBV7-9 and J is TRBJ2-3; 7 nucleotides match TRBD1. The CDR3 has 15 residues. Germline V gene sequence: CDR1 SEHNR, CDR2 FQNEAQ (reference sequence). V lost 8 bases to trimming and J lost 1 base; unmatched junction nucleotides: 9. The CDR3 loop is CASPSPGTGTDTQYF. The CDR3 DNA is TGTGCCAGCCCCTCCCCCGGGACAGGCACAGATACGCAGTATTTT.

The chain employs TRBV5-5 and TRBJ1-2; D is undetermined. V was clipped by 1 base and J by 6 bases, with 16 bases between them. The CDR3 length is 15 residues. Per the germline V gene, CDR1 is SGHKS and CDR2 is YYEKEE (reference sequence). The CDR3 here is CASSLYVRGGDGYTF. DNA of the CDR3: TGTGCCAGCAGCTTGTATGTCCGGGGAGGCGATGGCTACACCTTC.

The CDR3 protein is CSAEGSYNEQYF. The CDR3 region has the DNA TGCAGTGCTGAGGGCTCCTACAATGAGCAGTACTTC. This sequence joins TRBV20-1 and TRBJ2-1, with TRBD2 as a possible D gene (5 bases). The DNA end is more similar to TRBJ2-7, so the J call may be wrong. This CDR3 has 12 amino acids. The germline CDR1 and CDR2 sequences are DFQATT and SNEGSKA (reference sequence).

The J gene is TRBJ2-3, the V gene TRBV20-1; unclear D gene. V lost 3 bases, J lost 4 bases, and 14 bases lay in between. CDR1 DFQATT and CDR2 SNEGSKA come from the germline V gene (reference sequence). The CDR3 totals 14 residues. The CDR3 DNA sequence: TGCAGTGCTAGGGCGCAGGAACGCGCAGATACGCAGTATTTT. Translation: CSARAQERADTQYF.

This clonotype was observed a few times. The V call is TRBV3-1, the J call TRBJ2-7, with D perhaps TRBD1 or TRBD2 (5 bases each). Trimming cost V 0 bases and J 0 bases, with 18 bases left between them. CDR3 size: 18 residues. Germline CDR1 reads LGHDT; CDR2 reads YNNKEL (reference sequence). Here the CDR3 DNA reads TGTGCCAGCAGCCAAGATCCCGGGGCCCAACCGAGCTCCTACGAGCAGTACTTC. Its protein product is CASSQDPGAQPSSYEQYF.